The sequence of this T cell receptor beta chain was determined in a study of blood T cell repertoires in COVID-19. Study-level information: Samples taken during acute and convalescent COVID-19 were collected in the United States, Italy and Spain. PBMCs, B-cell-depleted T cells, or T cells provided the cDNA or gDNA that made up the material.

Authors' processing steps: The authors estimated nucleated cell counts from reference gene primer amplification. Clones were sequenced by immunoSEQ multiplex PCR, and TCRdb holds only the in-frame ones, with some missing. V and J calls and clone size are copied from that table; D and trimming were computed from the DNA. The sample lists approximately 670,000 clones, just under 90% occurring once. The CDR3 sequence is 17 residues long. Trimming at V came to 1 base and at J to 4 bases, leaving 9 bases not matched to a gene. Germline CDR1 reads LGHNA; CDR2 reads YNFKEQ. Sequences were obtained from peripheral blood. The chain combines TRBV4-2 with TRBJ2-3; TRBD2 matches at 9 bases. The TCR originated in a young woman with acute or convalescent COVID-19. The CDR3 bases are TGTGCCAGCAGCCAAGTATCTGCGGGGGGGCCGTCAGATACGCAGTATTTT. Translating it yields CASSQVSAGGPSDTQYF.